The source of this T cell receptor (beta chain) is a study of cytomegalovirus exposure and HLA in healthy donors (TCRdb year 2017). A note on the overall study: In an earlier analysis of about 560 of the donors, approximately 260 Gb of sequence data and approximately 100 million unique TCR beta sequences from about 180 million T cells were reported. An early release that covered some 630 HLA-typed donors contained about 300 gigabases of sequencing data and approximately 85 million unique TCR sequences. The genetic ancestry cluster associated with self-reported Caucasian donors included over 65% of the roughly 410 genotyped donors. The study aimed to test whether cataloging public T cell receptors could reveal signatures of past pathogen exposure. The study profiled the T cell repertoires of 550 to 700 subjects by immunosequencing and related them to cytomegalovirus serostatus. Besides the first cohort of approximately 710 subjects, a separate validation cohort made up of 120 different subjects was used. To predict cytomegalovirus infection status, the study brought together high-throughput TCR immunosequencing, statistical association of individual TCRs with disease status, and machine learning. A later analysis re-analyzed previously published TCR beta repertoires from roughly 630 donors and added high-resolution HLA genotyping to study TCR occurrence patterns. Rather than drawing on any new phenotypic data, the later analysis identified candidate immune exposures from TCR beta sequences and the way those sequences occurred across donors. An earlier analysis of 587 of the donors used high-throughput TCR beta sequencing to judge whether each TCR beta V gene segment behaved as functional or pseudogenic. Donor age, sex, ethnicity and CMV serostatus were collected together with the repertoire data. A later genetic analysis used genome-wide SNP genotypes for about 55% of the 666 donors, treating that subset as a discovery cohort. Every discovery cohort repertoire had been produced on one sequencing platform. Both class I and class II loci were covered by HLA typing, at four-digit resolution. The number of typed donors differed by locus: about 620-640 for A, B, C, DRB1 and DQB1; 522 for DQA1; over 600 for DPA1; and 400 to 480 for DPB1. Five DR-DQ haplotypes were treated as single units for association and clustering because of strong linkage in the cohort. On average, 235,054 unique TCR beta nucleotide sequences were sequenced per donor among more than 350 genotyped donors of the cohort, with 15% to 20% of those sequences being non-productive.

CDR1 and CDR2 (SGHRS, YFSETQ) derive from the germline V gene. The CDR3 contains 14 residues, cysteine and phenylalanine counted. Only the CDR3 DNA stays, 42 bases, in frame from base 1. Deletion took 4 bases off V and 1 base off J, with a span of 11 bases between the germline ends. In the case of this clone: Its antigen is unknown. Base qualities are not at hand, and no much larger clone is one base apart.

The cohort was made up of 650 to 700 healthy bone marrow donors. Cohort members were all nominally healthy when sampled, although unrecorded immune exposures were likely present. The donor was CMV seropositive and belonged to the group of 250 to 300 seropositive cohort members. A peripheral blood sample was collected from each donor, and TCR beta sequencing was performed on peripheral blood mononuclear cells. The Qiagen DNeasy Blood Extraction Kit was used to extract genomic DNA from the blood cell samples. Libraries were prepared through the immunoSEQ multiplex PCR assay. A mixture of 60 forward primers for TCR Vbeta segments and 13 reverse primers for TCR Jbeta segments was used in the multiplex PCR. The CDR3 region of rearranged TCR beta genes was amplified from genomic DNA with a multiplex PCR assay. The amplified TCR beta libraries were sequenced on the Illumina HiSeq System as 87-base-pair reads. The authors processed their data as follows. A later analysis tallied roughly 76 million unique TCR beta chains across the approximately 670 repertoires, and around 12 million of those chains were shared by two or more donors. Raw reads were error-corrected and collapsed into unique sequences with a nearest-neighbor algorithm that merged closely related sequences to remove PCR and sequencing errors. V, D and J gene segments were assigned by aligning CDR3 sequences to IMGT reference sequences. Each retained sequence needed at least a six-nucleotide match to both a V gene segment and a J gene segment. A rearrangement was called productive if the CDR3 had no stop codons and remained in frame with V and J, and every other rearrangement was called non-productive. Following IMGT convention, CDR3 was defined as the stretch from the second conserved V-encoded cysteine to the conserved J-encoded phenylalanine. The earlier analysis of about 590 of the donors excluded sequences that lacked an unambiguous match to a single V gene segment. An earlier analysis of under 750 of the donors called V segments functional above 56.7% productive rearrangements and segregating when the between-donor standard deviation exceeded 5%. A statistical classification framework was developed to diagnose cytomegalovirus status using the catalog of TCR beta chain sequences. In a later analysis, V and J genes were assigned by comparing TCR nucleotide sequences against IMGT/GENE-DB human TR gene sequences. In a later analysis, CDR3 sequences and most-parsimonious VDJ recombination scenarios were assigned using the TCRdist pipeline. In a later analysis, each TCR beta chain was defined by its CDR3 amino acid sequence together with its V-gene family, and reads lacking a unique V-gene family were excluded. A later analysis removed several hundred highly shared, low-generation-probability nucleotide sequences to deal with suspected cross-contamination and a sequencing artifact. For each public chain, a later analysis derived a clonal expansion index from normalized ranks of inferred template counts within each repertoire. A later analysis computed generation probabilities with a VDJ recombination model fitted to out-of-frame rearrangements, and checked the results against IGoR. Hypergeometric tests were used in a later analysis to score TCR-TCR, TCR-HLA and TCR-CMV co-occurrence, with a repertoire-size bias correction applied to the TCR pairs. A later analysis estimated false discovery rates by permuting HLA or CMV assignments 20 times. In a later analysis, co-occurring TCRs were grouped with DBSCAN, and TCRdist sequence similarity was added when clustering was performed within HLA-allele-positive subsets. Repertoires with fewer than 30,000 or more than 120,000 public chains, plus five repertoires with anomalous nucleotide sharing, were excluded from co-occurrence clustering. The table was pulled from immuneACCESS by TCRdb, which kept in-frame rearrangements only. Such tables lose some clones; where checked, under half of the loss comes from unresolved V genes, and the rest has no known cause. That table is the source of V, J and clone size, and D and trimming were worked out from the DNA. Present in this sample are about 130,000 clones, approximately 84% of which were seen just once. Of the sample, 4% falls within the top ten clones.

What the research found in general, with its limitations: The 87-base-pair reads could not distinguish some IMGT-functional V segments, including TRBV6-2 and TRBV6-3, so those segments were excluded. In vitro tests confirmed that a few of the cytomegalovirus-associated TCR beta chains recognize cytomegalovirus antigens. A further reported finding was that TCR beta sequences accurately predicted the HLA-A and HLA-B alleles for most subjects in the first cohort. It was suggested by the authors that the approach could potentially be generalized to other disease states and immunological phenotypes. According to a later genetic analysis, donors in an Asian-associated ancestry cluster had fewer N-insertions in productive TCRs than the roughly 670-donor mean. In a later analysis, HLA-associated TCR beta chains were found to be more clonally expanded and to have lower generation probabilities than equally common non-associated chains. Linkage disequilibrium might explain the correlated functional status among segregating V segments, but an unknown experimental factor could not be ruled out. A later analysis reported that several top co-occurrence clusters appeared linked to parvovirus B19, influenza, CMV and Epstein-Barr virus. The sequencing pipeline was judged likely to have produced a cluster of highly shared sequence variants as a technical artifact. Immune exposure information for the cohort was limited to CMV serostatus. The study gave a list of 150 to 200 TCR beta chains associated with cytomegalovirus. Because some donors lacked HLA typing at each locus, the association tests relied only on the typed subset. While some public TCRs were present in many individuals, most TCR sequences turned up only very rarely across donors. In a later analysis, about 17,000 TCR beta sequences were associated with specific HLA alleles at a false discovery rate of 0.05. Broadly in line with IMGT annotations, most TCR beta V segments showed up in productive rearrangements about 87% or about 30% of the time in an earlier analysis of some 590 of the donors. In both the original and validation cohorts, the classifier was reported to diagnose cytomegalovirus status with high specificity and sensitivity. The earlier analysis of about 600 of the donors excluded over 15 rarely observed V segments, including chromosome 9 orphons, because counts were too low. Only TCR beta chains were sequenced in this cohort, and the absence of alpha or paired-chain data limited detectable features. In a later analysis, the rate of TCR association differed among HLA loci, with DRB1 alleles having the most associated TCRs and HLA-C alleles having the fewest. When HLA alleles, especially DR and DQ, strongly co-occurred, TCR associations were difficult to assign to individual alleles. Roughly uniform sequencing depth across donors was assumed in presence/absence analyses, although this assumption may not hold. According to a later analysis, most CMV-associated TCR beta chains appeared to be HLA-restricted, and the HLA associations seemed to be driven largely by CMV exposure. An association between a missense DCLRE1C variant and V-gene and J-gene trimming of TCR beta chains was found in a later genetic analysis and replicated in an independent cohort.

The rearranged segments are TRBV5-1 and TRBJ2-5, with a tentative D gene TRBD1 over 6 matching bases. The sequencing input was PBMCs. The sequence came from a man between 18 and 29 years old in good health and CMV-seropositive. The nucleotide sequence is TGCGCCAGCAGCCCACAGGGTTTCCAAGAGACCCAGTACTTC. It codes for CASSPQGFQETQYF.